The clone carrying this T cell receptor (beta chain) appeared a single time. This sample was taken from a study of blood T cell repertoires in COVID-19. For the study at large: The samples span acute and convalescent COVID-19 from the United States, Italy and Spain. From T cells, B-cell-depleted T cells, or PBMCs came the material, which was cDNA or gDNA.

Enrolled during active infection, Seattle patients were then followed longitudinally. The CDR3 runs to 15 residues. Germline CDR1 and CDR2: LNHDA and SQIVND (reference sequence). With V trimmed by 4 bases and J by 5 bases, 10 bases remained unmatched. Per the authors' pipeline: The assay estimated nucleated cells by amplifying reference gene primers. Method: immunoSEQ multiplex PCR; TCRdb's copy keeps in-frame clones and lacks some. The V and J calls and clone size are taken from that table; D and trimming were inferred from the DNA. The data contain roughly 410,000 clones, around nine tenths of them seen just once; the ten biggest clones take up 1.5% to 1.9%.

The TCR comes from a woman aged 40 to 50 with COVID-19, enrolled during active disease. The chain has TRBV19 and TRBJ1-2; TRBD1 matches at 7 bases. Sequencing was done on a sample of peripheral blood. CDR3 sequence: CASSTPGQRVYGYTF. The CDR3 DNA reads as TGTGCCAGTAGTACCCCGGGACAGCGGGTATATGGCTACACCTTC.